Listed below are T cell receptor beta chains from one sample, sequenced in a study of CD8+ T cells in alopecia areata. TCRdb's copy holds only in-frame clones and misses some; the assay was immunoSEQ multiplex PCR. This sample yields about 140,000 clones, of which approximately 60% are seen a single time; about 38% belongs to the top ten. Sequencing was performed on CD8+ T cells sorted from blood. The receptors shown here come from a human donor in good health. CDR3s include the opening cysteine and the closing phenylalanine or tryptophan. The D gene is left open where the match is weak. Clone size, where shown, is once, few, many, or a class for clones that have expanded.

J	V	size	D	DNA	CDR3
TRBJ2-5	TRBV11-1	few	TRBD2	TGTGCCAGCAGCTTACTGCCTAGCGGAGGAGAGACCCAGTACTTC	CASSLLPSGGETQYF
TRBJ2-7	TRBV29-1	.	.	TGCAGCGTTGCACTCAGGGATGCCTACGAGCAGTACTTC	CSVALRDAYEQYF
TRBJ1-5	TRBV7-9	.	.	TGTGCCAGCACCCTCGGCAATCAGCCCCAGCATTTT	CASTLGNQPQHF
TRBJ1-2	TRBV7-3	.	.	TGTGCCAGCAGCTTATATTCAGGGGCTGGCTATGGCTACACCTTC	CASSLYSGAGYGYTF
TRBJ2-7	TRBV6-1	few	.	TGTGCCAGCAGTGAAGCGATTAGGACGGAGATAGTATACGAGCAGTACTTC	CASSEAIRTEIVYEQYF
TRBJ2-7	TRBV6-5	.	TRBD1	TGTGCCAGCAGTGAAACACAGGGGGCCTACGAGCAGTACTTC	CASSETQGAYEQYF
TRBJ2-1	TRBV5-1	.	TRBD2	TGCGCCAGCAGCTTGTACCCCCTAGCGGGAGGGCCCGACAATGAGCAGTTCTTC	CASSLYPLAGGPDNEQFF
TRBJ2-7	TRBV6-5	.	TRBD2	TGTGCCAGCAGCTATAGCGGGAAATTTTCCGAGCAGTACTTC	CASSYSGKFSEQYF
TRBJ2-1	TRBV5-1	.	.	TGCGCCAGCAGCTTGACCGGGCCTTACAATGAGCAGTTCTTC	CASSLTGPYNEQFF
TRBJ2-2	TRBV7-9	.	.	TGTGCCAGCAGCTTCGGGTGGAAGGCCGGGGAGCTGTTTTTT	CASSFGWKAGELFF
TRBJ1-1	TRBV10-3	.	TRBD1	TGTGCCATCAGTCTTCAGGGGGGGATCGATGAAGCTTTCTTT	CAISLQGGIDEAFF
TRBJ1-1	TRBV29-1	.	TRBD1	TGCAGCGTACACCCCGGGACAGGGGTCACTGAAGCTTTCTTT	CSVHPGTGVTEAFF
TRBJ2-2	TRBV28	.	.	TGTGCCAGCAGTTTCCCCGGGGAGCTGTTTTTT	CASSFPGELFF
TRBJ1-2	TRBV27	few	TRBD1	TGTGCCAGCTTTGGGACAGGGGGAAACTATGGCTACACCTTC	CASFGTGGNYGYTF
TRBJ2-5	TRBV5-1	.	.	TGCGCCAGCAGCCCCGAGGGAGGCCTTGGAGAGACCCAGTACTTC	CASSPEGGLGETQYF
TRBJ2-7	TRBV10-2	.	.	TGCGCCAGCACTAGCGCTCTACCCTACGAGCAGTACTTC	CASTSALPYEQYF
TRBJ1-1	TRBV30	.	.	TGTGCCTGGAGTGCGGGGGCGAGCACTGAAGCTTTCTTT	CAWSAGASTEAFF
TRBJ1-1	TRBV30	.	.	TGTGCCTGGAGTGTGGGAGGGGTGGAAGGGGCTTTCTTT	CAWSVGGVEGAFF
TRBJ2-1	TRBV29-1	.	.	TGCAGCGTTGAATTACTCCGAGAGCAGTTCTTC	CSVELLREQFF
TRBJ2-3	TRBV27	once	.	TGTGCCAGCAGTCCAGATTACCCCACAGATACGCAGTATTTT	CASSPDYPTDTQYF
TRBJ1-1	TRBV29-1	.	.	TGCAGCGTTGAAGCTCGAGGTCGGGGACTCGGCACTGAAGCTTTCTTT	CSVEARGRGLGTEAFF
TRBJ1-1	TRBV27	.	.	TGTGCCAGCAGTCCGGGGGCTGCCACTGAAGCTTTCTTT	CASSPGAATEAFF
TRBJ2-7	TRBV27	.	TRBD1	TGTGCCAGCAGTTTAAGGAGGGCGGGACAGGCGACATACGAGCAGTACTTC	CASSLRRAGQATYEQYF
TRBJ2-1	TRBV27	.	.	TGTGCCAGCAGTTTATCCTTCGGGACTTCCTACAATGAGCAGTTCTTC	CASSLSFGTSYNEQFF
TRBJ2-2	TRBV19	.	.	TGTGCCAGTTTAGGCGGGGAGCTGTTTTTT	CASLGGELFF
TRBJ2-1	TRBV14	.	TRBD2	TGTGCCAGCAGCCATCGCGGGAGCAGCTACAATGAGCAGTTCTTC	CASSHRGSSYNEQFF